The T cell receptor (beta chain) described here comes from a study of T-cell memory formation after mild COVID-19. Points from the study as a whole: Whereas later expanders leaned CD4+, clones contracting day 15 to 85 showed a balanced CD4/CD8 makeup.

In the case of this clonotype: Its antigen is unidentified.

TCRdb analysed the 5' RACE reads with MiXCR anew, one entry per CDR3 protein. This repertoire shows roughly 200,000 distinct CDR3 sequences, over 20% found once; its top ten account for about 23%. The CDR3 sequence is 15 residues long. V lost 4 bases and J 8 bases, leaving 15 bases between the germline ends. CDR1 and CDR2 (germline): LGHNA, YSLEER. Sequenced: PBMCs or a T cell subset sorted from them (not recorded which). This sequence was found in an adult woman who had mild COVID-19 (a few samples of this study predate the infection). Cell type and time point are not known. V is TRBV4-3 and J is TRBJ2-6; D assignment may be TRBD1 or TRBD2 (5 bases each). The CDR3 DNA reads as TGCGCCAGCAGCCCCGGGACGACGGGGACCAACGTCCTGACTTTC. Protein: CASSPGTTGTNVLTF.